What follows are 9 T cell receptor beta chains derived from one specimen sequenced in a study of blood T cell repertoires in COVID-19. The method was immunoSEQ multiplex PCR; TCRdb's version includes in-frame clones alone and lacks a portion of them. The sample consists of around 190,000 clones, approximately 84% of them appearing once. Sequences were obtained from PBMCs or T cells enriched from blood (not recorded which). The receptors shown here come from a woman between 25 and 40 years old who had recovered from COVID-19.

V usage is TRBV5-4 and J usage is TRBJ2-3; 8 nucleotides align to TRBD2. V gave up 4 bases and J gave up 4 bases; unmatched junction bases: 8. CDR1 is SGHNT, CDR2 YYREEE, per germline (reference sequence). The CDR3 sequence is 15 residues long. In DNA form, the CDR3 reads TGTGCCAGCAGCCGGAGCGGGGGTAGTGCAGATACGCAGTATTTT. Translated: CASSRSGGSADTQYF.

The V gene is TRBV27, the J gene TRBJ1-2; TRBD1 aligns across 12 bases. Germline-derived CDR1 and CDR2 are MNHEY and SMNVEV (reference sequence). V was pared by 5 bases and J by 4 bases, with 11 bases of the junction left unmatched. This CDR3 has 17 residues. The CDR3 reads CASSNYRDRGQSYGYTF. CDR3 DNA: TGTGCCAGCAGTAATTACCGGGACAGGGGGCAGAGCTATGGCTACACCTTC.

The chain employs TRBV6-5 and TRBJ1-1, with no clear D. The germline V gene has CDR1 MNHEY and CDR2 SVGAGI. Deletions cut 7 bases from V and 1 base from J, with 10 bases between. The length of the CDR3 is 13 residues. Here the CDR3 reads CASKFRQNTEAFF. CDR3 coding DNA: TGTGCCAGCAAGTTCAGGCAGAACACTGAAGCTTTCTTT.

The CDR3 DNA follows: TGTGCCAGCAGCTTGGAGGGGATCACTGAAGCTTTCTTT. It encodes CASSLEGITEAFF. This chain connects TRBV5-4 to TRBJ1-1; the D gene is possibly TRBD1 (5 bases). The CDR3 is 13 amino acids. Trimming stripped 0 bases from V and 4 bases from J, with 7 bases between. Germline CDR1 SGHNT, CDR2 YYREEE (reference sequence).

This clone was picked up one time. This rearrangement joins TRBV30 to TRBJ1-2; 8 nucleotides align to TRBD1. The CDR3 runs 15 residues. The ends lost 3 bases at V and 4 bases at J; junction bases unmatched: 10. Germline CDR1 is GTSNPN and CDR2 is SVGIG (reference sequence). CDR3 sequence: CAWSHTLTGGYGYTF. The CDR3 nucleotides read TGTGCCTGGAGCCACACCCTCACAGGGGGCTATGGCTACACCTTC. Variable domain in full (rest from reference TRBV30 and TRBJ1-2): SQTIHQWPATLVQPVGSPLSLECTVEGTSNPNLYWYRQAAGRGLQLLFYSVGIGQISSEVPQNLSASRPQDRQFILSSKKLLLSDSGFYLCAWSHTLTGGYGYTFGSGTRLTVV.

The chain links TRBV5-1 to TRBJ2-1, with D perhaps matching TRBD1 (6 bases). Germline CDR1 and CDR2: SGHRS and YFSETQ. Trimming shortened V by 0 bases and J by 8 bases, and 12 bases separated the two germline ends. This CDR3 is 14 amino acids long. In nucleotides, the CDR3 is TGCGCCAGCAGCTTGGAACAGGGTATCTATGAGCAGTTCTTC. Translation gives CASSLEQGIYEQFF.

The chain links TRBV5-5 to TRBJ2-1; D uncertain. The germline CDR1 and CDR2 sequences are SGHKS and YYEKEE (reference sequence). The ends were cut back, 1 base at V and 3 bases at J, with 8 bases in the middle. The CDR3 length is 14 residues. The CDR3 bases are TGTGCCAGCAGCTTGATGGGCGACTACAATGAGCAGTTCTTC. Encoded protein: CASSLMGDYNEQFF.

The rearrangement uses TRBV27 and TRBJ2-2; 9 bases line up with TRBD1. The CDR3 has 16 residues. Germline V gene sequence: CDR1 MNHEY, CDR2 SMNVEV (reference sequence). V shed 5 bases and J 1 base; nucleotides not matched to a gene: 5. In nucleotides, the CDR3 is TGTGCCAGCAGTCGCGGGACAGGGAGGAACACCGGGGAGCTGTTTTTT. It codes for CASSRGTGRNTGELFF.

This clone was seen a single time. The genes are TRBV6-4 and TRBJ1-6, with D hard to call. This CDR3 is built from 13 residues. Per germline, CDR1 MRHNA and CDR2 SNTAGT. V lost 0 bases to trimming and J lost 7 bases, with 4 bases between them. The CDR3 DNA follows: TGTGCCAGCAGTGACTCCGAGAATTCACCCCTCCACTTT. Translation: CASSDSENSPLHF.